This TCR beta chain emerged from a study of graft-versus-host responses after intestinal transplantation (dated by TCRdb to 2020 to 2022). As for the study more broadly: Multivisceral, liver-intestinal, or isolated intestinal transplants were received by the recipients. Every recipient was given anti-thymocyte globulin induction, then maintenance tacrolimus and steroids for approximately 3 years. Bulk TCR-beta CDR3 sequencing was used to track graft-versus-host and host-versus-graft alloreactive T cell clones in the graft, circulation and bone marrow after intestinal transplantation. Alloreactive clones were identified by sequencing pre-transplant mixed lymphocyte reaction products and comparing them with unstimulated pre-transplant donor and recipient T cells. A cohort of around 25 intestinal transplant recipients, including one retransplant, was enrolled, and a few patients lacking pretransplant specimens were excluded. Donor T cell macrochimerism was defined as a peak of at least 4% donor T cells among recipient peripheral blood mononuclear cells. Rather than going through the commercial service, samples from a few later patients were sequenced in-house on an Illumina MiSeq and processed with MiXCR. Broader findings and caveats from the paper: GvH clones were found in recipient bone marrow, and some of the GvH clones appeared earlier in ileal mucosa or blood, which is consistent with an intestinal mucosal origin. Early after transplant, peak levels of circulating GvH clones were associated with declines in HvG clones. High GvH to HvG T cell clonal ratios were observed in the allografts of patients with donor T cell macrochimerism. The relatively low number and heterogeneity of intestinal transplant patients limited the conclusions.

The CDR3, from cysteine to phenylalanine, totals 15 residues. Only the CDR3 portion is preserved as DNA: 45 bases, with reading frame beginning at the first base. CDR1 and CDR2, per the germline V gene, are SGHTA and FQGNSA. From V the trimming removes 5 bases and from J it removes 4 bases, while the gene matches leave 8 bases of the junction unaccounted for. Library prep was done by the immunoSEQ multiplex PCR assay. For most patients, genomic DNA was isolated with the Qiagen DNeasy Blood and Tissue Kit and shipped frozen to Adaptive Biotechnologies for TCR sequencing. For most patients, genomic DNA was subjected to high-throughput TCR-beta CDR3 sequencing by Adaptive Biotechnologies. In the paper's pipeline: Adaptive's ImmunoSEQ software was the source of the TCR sequencing data for 18 patients, while three other patients were processed with MiXCR and VDJtools. To correct CD4 versus CD8 sorting errors, sequences present in both subsets at a frequency ratio below 5:1 were removed. CDR3 nucleotide sequences shared by donor and recipient were removed because the origin of these sequences could not be assigned. To count as alloreactive, a clone needed at least 2-fold expansion over unstimulated cells and a minimum CFSE-low frequency of 0.002% (template counts) or 0.001% (read counts). Clones detected in sequenced pre-transplant spleen, lymph node, or MLR CFSE-low populations of the donor or recipient were defined as mappable. Cumulative frequency of alloreactive clones was calculated as a percentage of all sequences weighted by copy number. Imported from immuneACCESS, the table was reduced by TCRdb to in-frame sequences with V and J called. These copies leave out some clones; in studies compared against another copy, an unresolved V gene accounts for under half, and the cause of the remainder is not known. Clone size and V and J calls were adopted from that table, with D and trimming inferred from the DNA. In all, the sample holds over 100,000 clones, and about 93% of those were seen once. The ten largest make up more than 0.1% of the sample.

According to the study, the label for this sample's time point signals: cells obtained before transplantation from donor or recipient. CD3+CD4+ and CD3+CD8+ populations were FACS-sorted from unstimulated pre-transplant donor and recipient cells taken from spleen or lymph nodes. Turning to this clone: This receptor's antigen is unknown. Per-base qualities were not stored, and no clone one base away is much larger.

This TCR derives from a human donor who received an intestinal transplant. The sample in question was unstimulated CD4+ T cells sorted from spleen or lymph node cells, obtained before intestinal transplant. This chain is built from TRBV7-2 and TRBJ2-3; 8 junctional bases match TRBD2. Read as DNA, the sequence is TGTGCCAGCAGCCCGAATAGCGGGACCTCAGATACGCAGTATTTT. Protein translation: CASSPNSGTSDTQYF.